The 23 T cell receptor beta chains below were found in one sample sequenced in a study of cytomegalovirus exposure and HLA in healthy donors. This PCR relied on a set of 60 Vbeta primers and 13 Jbeta primers. The repertoire was sequenced with immunoSEQ multiplex PCR; TCRdb's copy has only in-frame clones and lacks some. The sample includes about 160,000 clones, 82% of them seen just once. The sample consisted of PBMCs. The source of these receptors is a man between 45 and 60 years old in good health and CMV-seropositive.

This chain's CDR3 is CASSLTDSIHNSPLHF. The CDR3, as DNA: TGTGCCAGCTCTTTGACAGATTCAATACATAATTCACCCCTCCACTTT. The gene calls are TRBV18 and TRBJ1-6; perhaps TRBD1 as D (5 bases). Trimming stripped 6 bases from V and 5 bases from J, with 17 bases between. The CDR3 runs 16 residues. Germline V gene sequence: CDR1 KGHSH, CDR2 LQKENI. The full variable domain, its missing parts supplied by reference TRBV18 and TRBJ1-6, is NAGVMQNPRHLVRRRGQEARLRCSPMKGHSHVYWYRQLPEEGLKFMVYLQKENIIDESGMPKERFSAEFPKEGPSILRIQQVVRGDSAAYFCASSLTDSIHNSPLHFGNGTRLTVT.

The V gene is TRBV5-1, the J gene TRBJ2-1; 13 bases line up with TRBD2. CDR3 size: 17 residues. In germline, CDR1 is SGHRS, CDR2 YFSETQ. V lost 1 base, J lost 5 bases, and 6 bases stayed unmatched. In DNA, the CDR3 is TGCGCCAGCAGCTTGATGACTAGCGGGAGGAAAGACAATGAGCAGTTCTTC. Translation: CASSLMTSGRKDNEQFF.

V is TRBV6-6 and J is TRBJ1-2; D is undetermined. The CDR3 sequence is 13 residues long. V lost 5 bases and J 0 bases, leaving 7 bases between the germline ends. Germline assignment: CDR1 MNHNY and CDR2 SVGAGI (reference sequence). The CDR3 protein is CASSRRANYGYTF. DNA for the CDR3: TGTGCCAGCAGTCGGAGGGCTAACTATGGCTACACCTTC.

This chain uses TRBV19 with TRBJ1-5, with 10 bases fitting TRBD1. The CDR3 has 19 amino acids. With 6 bases clipped from V and 0 bases from J, the junction kept 14 bases outside the gene matches. Germline V gives CDR1 LNHDA, CDR2 SQIVND (reference sequence). The DNA of the CDR3 is TGTGCCAGTAGGTATGCGACAGGGGGCGCGGGATATAGCAATCAGCCCCAGCATTTT. Translating gives CASRYATGGAGYSNQPQHF.

On this clone itself: At one end, the junction sequence differs from germline, possibly due to a read error. Additional DNA sequences in this sample encode the identical CDR3. The V gene is TRBV10-3, the J gene TRBJ2-5, with 8 bases identical to TRBD2. Germline loops: CDR1 ENHRY, CDR2 SYGVKD. The CDR3 totals 15 residues. CDR3 sequence: CAISEIAGSQETQYF. For the CDR3, the DNA is TGCGCCATCAGTGAAATAGCGGGGAGTCAAGAGACCCAGTACTTC.

CDR3 protein: CASSTTSSGADTQYF. CDR3 in DNA: TGTGCCAGCTCAACGACTAGCTCCGGGGCAGATACGCAGTATTTT. The chain uses TRBV18 and TRBJ2-3; 7 positions match TRBD2. CDR1 is KGHSH, CDR2 LQKENI, per germline. The CDR3 sequence is 15 residues long. Trimming at V came to 5 bases and at J to 4 bases, leaving 9 bases not matched to a gene. Full variable domain (remainder filled in from reference TRBV18 and TRBJ2-3): NAGVMQNPRHLVRRRGQEARLRCSPMKGHSHVYWYRQLPEEGLKFMVYLQKENIIDESGMPKERFSAEFPKEGPSILRIQQVVRGDSAAYFCASSTTSSGADTQYFGPGTRLTVL.

This chain joins TRBV7-9 and TRBJ2-5; no clear D gene. The DNA end favors TRBJ2-7, so the J call may be wrong. CDR1 is SEHNR and CDR2 is FQNEAQ in the germline V gene (reference sequence). CDR3 length equals 12 residues. CDR3 coding DNA: TGTGCCAGCAGCTTAGTGGGCTACGAGCAGTACTTC. Its protein is CASSLVGYEQYF.

The chain joins TRBV28 to TRBJ1-2; 8 positions agree with TRBD1. From germline, CDR1 is MDHEN and CDR2 SYDVKM. With V trimmed by 4 bases and J by 3 bases, 4 bases remained unmatched. The CDR3 sequence is 14 residues long. Here the CDR3 reads CASSSTGAYYGYTF. The CDR3, as DNA: TGTGCCAGCAGTTCGACAGGGGCTTACTATGGCTACACCTTC.

The V call is TRBV28, the J call TRBJ1-2; TRBD1 aligns across 9 bases. V lost 5 bases and J lost 3; bases outside the gene matches: 7. Germline V gene data show CDR1 as MDHEN and CDR2 as SYDVKM. The length of the CDR3 is 15 residues. CDR3 sequence (DNA): TGTGCCAGCAGTCTGCCGGGACAGGGTTACTATGGCTACACCTTC. It yields the protein CASSLPGQGYYGYTF.

This clone turned up a few times. The rearrangement uses TRBV9 and TRBJ2-3; the match to TRBD2 covers 14 bases. V shed 3 bases and J 1 base; nucleotides not matched to a gene: 10. Germline CDR1 is SGDLS and CDR2 is YYNGEE. The CDR3 extends over 19 amino acids. CDR3 amino acids: CASSDGGTSGSSGTDTQYF. The CDR3 bases are TGTGCCAGCAGCGATGGAGGGACTAGCGGGAGTTCTGGCACAGATACGCAGTATTTT.

The V and J genes are TRBV11-3 and TRBJ2-5; 8 nucleotides match TRBD2. CDR3 length: 13 amino acids. Trimming took 5 bases from V and 4 from J; bases not matched to a gene: 3. Looked up from germline, CDR1 is SGHNT and CDR2 is YENEEA. The CDR3 nucleotides are TGTGCCAGCAGCCCGGGAGGGGGAGAGACCCAGTACTTC. As protein: CASSPGGGETQYF. Using reference TRBV11-3 and TRBJ2-5 for the parts outside the CDR3, the full variable domain is EAGVVQSPRYKIIEKKQPVAFWCNPISGHNTLYWYLQNLGQGPELLIRYENEEAVDDSQLPKDRFSAERLKGVDSTLKIQPAELGDSAVYLCASSPGGGETQYFGPGTRLLVL.

This clone came up once. The rearrangement joins TRBV9 to TRBJ2-7, with TRBD2 matching 13 bases. The length of the CDR3 is 16 residues. Germline CDR1 reads SGDLS; CDR2 reads YYNGEE. V shed 5 bases, J shed 1 base, and the junction held 6 bases outside the gene matches. CDR3 region: CASSRTSGSLSYEQYF. In nucleotides, the CDR3 is TGTGCCAGCAGTCGGACTAGCGGGAGCTTGTCCTACGAGCAGTACTTC.

V and J are TRBV9 and TRBJ1-5, with 9 bases that match TRBD1. This CDR3 region has 14 residues. V shed 4 bases and J 2 bases; nucleotides not matched to a gene: 1. Looked up from germline, CDR1 is SGDLS and CDR2 is YYNGEE. CDR3 protein: CASSRDRGNQPQHF. In nucleotides, the CDR3 is TGTGCCAGCAGCAGGGACAGGGGCAATCAGCCCCAGCATTTT. Supplemented by reference TRBV9 and TRBJ1-5, the full variable domain reads DSGVTQTPKHLITATGQRVTLRCSPRSGDLSVYWYQQSLDQGLQFLIQYYNGEERAKGNILERFSAQQFPDLHSELNLSSLELGDSALYFCASSRDRGNQPQHFGDGTRLSIL.

The rearrangement uses TRBV4-2 and TRBJ1-5; a weak D match, TRBD1 (6 bases). The ends were cut back, 0 bases at V and 3 bases at J, with 12 bases in the middle. CDR1 and CDR2 from the germline V gene are LGHNA and YNFKEQ. The CDR3 is 16 residues long. The CDR3 spells CASSQDLTGNNQPQHF. CDR3 in DNA: TGTGCCAGCAGCCAAGATTTGACAGGCAACAATCAGCCCCAGCATTTT.

This sequence joins TRBV18 and TRBJ2-7; 7 bases fit TRBD1. The germline V gene encodes CDR1 KGHSH and CDR2 LQKENI. Losses at the gene ends were 4 bases for V and 5 bases for J; bases not matched to a gene: 20. The CDR3 is 18 amino acids. The CDR3 DNA reads as TGTGCCAGCTCACTCAGGGGGTTGATACAGGGCTCCCCCCACGAGCAGTACTTC. Its translation is CASSLRGLIQGSPHEQYF.

The V gene is TRBV6-5, the J gene TRBJ1-3; no clear D. CDR3 size: 16 residues. V lost 2 bases and J lost 4, with 15 bases in between. Per germline, CDR1 MNHEY and CDR2 SVGAGI. This chain's CDR3 is CASSYLAPSSGNTIYF. CDR3 bases: TGTGCCAGCAGTTACCTGGCCCCTTCCTCCGGAAACACCATATATTTT.

This clone appeared a few times. The rearrangement uses TRBV23-1 and TRBJ2-1; 8 positions agree with TRBD2. TRBV23-1 belongs to the ORF category, with a function that is uncertain. This CDR3 region has 20 residues. The V and J ends lost 3 bases and 0 bases, in that order; junction bases with no gene match: 16. The CDR3 here is CASSHRGRYSGASSYNEQFF. DNA for the CDR3: TGCGCCAGCAGTCACCGCGGGCGGTATAGCGGGGCAAGCTCCTACAATGAGCAGTTCTTC.

CDR3 sequence: CASSQVGALTNYGYTF. CDR3 nucleotide sequence: TGTGCCAGCAGCCAAGTGGGGGCCTTAACCAACTATGGCTACACCTTC. The V and J genes are TRBV14 and TRBJ1-2, with D perhaps TRBD1 (6 bases). V lost 1 base and J 2 bases, leaving 14 bases between the germline ends. Germline CDR1 and CDR2: SGHDN and FVKESK. There are 16 residues in the CDR3. The whole variable domain, remainder taken from reference TRBV14 and TRBJ1-2, is EAGVTQFPSHSVIEKGQTVTLRCDPISGHDNLYWYRRVMGKEIKFLLHFVKESKQDESGMPNNRFLAERTGGTYSTLKVQPAELEDSGVYFCASSQVGALTNYGYTFGSGTRLTVV.

The chain links TRBV28 to TRBJ1-6; the match to TRBD1 covers 7 bases. V lost 5 bases and J lost 10; bases outside the gene matches: 8. The CDR3 is 14 residues long. CDR1 is MDHEN, CDR2 SYDVKM, per germline. CDR3 nucleotides: TGTGCCAGCAGTCACCGGGACAGTAGGTCACCCCTCCACTTT. Amino acid sequence: CASSHRDSRSPLHF.

This chain joins TRBV4-2 and TRBJ1-5, with D possibly matching TRBD1 (5 bases). V shed 1 base and J shed 1 base, with 17 bases lying between them. Per the germline V gene, CDR1 is LGHNA and CDR2 is YNFKEQ. This CDR3 contains 18 residues. The CDR3 nucleotides read TGTGCCAGCAGCCAAGCGGGGGGACCCATTGGAAGCAATCAGCCCCAGCATTTT. Its protein product is CASSQAGGPIGSNQPQHF.

V and J are TRBV19 and TRBJ1-2; 7 nucleotides line up with TRBD1. Germline-derived CDR1 and CDR2 are LNHDA and SQIVND (reference sequence). Trimming took 7 bases from V and 3 from J; bases not matched to a gene: 8. This CDR3 has 14 amino acids. The CDR3 DNA sequence: TGTGCCAGTACGGGACAGATATTGGACTATGGCTACACCTTC. Translated: CASTGQILDYGYTF.

The chain couples TRBV6-5 to TRBJ1-5, with unresolved D. This CDR3 region has 13 residues. Per germline, CDR1 MNHEY and CDR2 SVGAGI. The ends were cut back, 6 bases at V and 2 bases at J, with 8 bases in the middle. The CDR3 reads CASRYTGNQPQHF. CDR3 nucleotides: TGTGCCAGCAGGTATACAGGCAATCAGCCCCAGCATTTT.

This clone has only a few counts. The chain combines TRBV7-2 with TRBJ1-1; tentative D call: TRBD1 (6 bases). This CDR3 is 15 amino acids long. The germline gives CDR1 SGHTA, CDR2 FQGNSA. V shed 3 bases and J shed 0 bases, with 11 bases lying between them. CDR3 sequence reads: CASSLQGSLNTEAFF. The CDR3 nucleotides are TGTGCCAGCAGCTTGCAGGGGTCTTTGAACACTGAAGCTTTCTTT.